This T cell receptor beta chain was documented in a study of blood T cell repertoires in COVID-19. Across the whole study: Sites in the United States, Italy and Spain provided acute and convalescent COVID-19 samples. From T cells, B-cell-depleted T cells, or PBMCs came the material, which was cDNA or gDNA.

V lost 6 bases and J lost 2; bases outside the gene matches: 3. The CDR3 spans 13 residues. CDR1 SNHLY and CDR2 FYNNEI come from the germline V gene. This clone was found a few times. Other DNA sequences of this sample code for an identical CDR3. Authors' data handling: Estimated nucleated cell counts came from reference gene primer amplification. Repertoires were generated with immunoSEQ multiplex PCR, while TCRdb's copy carries only in-frame clones and drops some. That table is the source of V, J and clone size, and D and trimming were worked out from the DNA. The repertoire has about 48,000 clones, around 80% of them found once; the top ten carry about 59%.

Specimen: peripheral blood. J is TRBJ1-2 and V is TRBV2, with 7 bases fitting TRBD1. The TCR originated in a man between 65 and 85 years old with acute or convalescent COVID-19. In DNA form, the CDR3 reads TGTGCCAGCAGGGGGACAGAAAACTATGGCTACACCTTC. This sequence encodes CASRGTENYGYTF.